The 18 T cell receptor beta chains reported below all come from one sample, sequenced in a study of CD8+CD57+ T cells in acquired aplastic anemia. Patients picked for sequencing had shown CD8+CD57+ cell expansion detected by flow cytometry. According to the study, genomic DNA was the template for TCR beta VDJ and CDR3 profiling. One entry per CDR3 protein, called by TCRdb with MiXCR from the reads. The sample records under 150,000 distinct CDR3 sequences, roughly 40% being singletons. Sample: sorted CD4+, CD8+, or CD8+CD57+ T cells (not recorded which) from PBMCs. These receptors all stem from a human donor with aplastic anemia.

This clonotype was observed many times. The chain's CDR3 is CATSENVDTQYF. The CDR3 DNA reads TGTGCCACCAGTGAAAACGTAGATACGCAGTATTTT. This chain joins TRBV24-1 and TRBJ2-3, with unresolved D. V gave up 4 bases and J gave up 5 bases, with 6 bases separating them. The germline V gene has CDR1 KGHDR and CDR2 SFDVKD. This CDR3 is 12 amino acids long.

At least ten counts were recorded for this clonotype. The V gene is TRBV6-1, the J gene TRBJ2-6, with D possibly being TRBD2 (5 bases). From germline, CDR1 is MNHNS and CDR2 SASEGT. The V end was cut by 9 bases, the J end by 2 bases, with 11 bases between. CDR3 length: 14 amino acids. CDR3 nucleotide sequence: TGTGCCAGTGACGTGGAGGCTGGGGCCAACGTCCTGACTTTC. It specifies CASDVEAGANVLTF.

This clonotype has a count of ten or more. The CDR3 coding sequence is TGCAGTGCTAGACAGGAATATGAAGCTTTCTTT. This translates into CSARQEYEAFF. The chain combines TRBV20-1 with TRBJ1-1; no clear D. The CDR3 spans 11 residues. The V gene lost 2 bases and the J gene lost 7 bases, with 8 bases spanning the gap. Germline CDR1 and CDR2: DFQATT and SNEGSKA (reference sequence).

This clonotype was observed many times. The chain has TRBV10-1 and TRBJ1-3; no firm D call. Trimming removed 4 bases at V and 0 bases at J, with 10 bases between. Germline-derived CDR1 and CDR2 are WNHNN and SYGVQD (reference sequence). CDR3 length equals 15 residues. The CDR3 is CASSVEGSSGNTIYF. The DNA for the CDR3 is TGCGCCAGCAGTGTTGAGGGCAGCTCTGGAAACACCATATATTTT.

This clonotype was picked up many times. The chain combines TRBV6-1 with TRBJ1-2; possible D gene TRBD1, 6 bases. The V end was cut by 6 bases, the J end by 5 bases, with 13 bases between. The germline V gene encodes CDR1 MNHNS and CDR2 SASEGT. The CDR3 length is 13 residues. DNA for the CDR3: TGTGCCAGCAGGCCGGACAGTCTATATGGCTACACCTTC. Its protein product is CASRPDSLYGYTF.

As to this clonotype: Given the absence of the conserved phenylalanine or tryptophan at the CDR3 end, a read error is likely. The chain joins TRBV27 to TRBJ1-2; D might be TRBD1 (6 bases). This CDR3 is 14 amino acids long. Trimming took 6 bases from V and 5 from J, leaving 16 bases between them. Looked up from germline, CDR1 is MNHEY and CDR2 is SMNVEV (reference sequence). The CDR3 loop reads CASSERGTVYGYTL. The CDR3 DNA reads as TGTGCCAGCAGCGAAAGGGGGACCGTGTATGGCTACACCCTC.

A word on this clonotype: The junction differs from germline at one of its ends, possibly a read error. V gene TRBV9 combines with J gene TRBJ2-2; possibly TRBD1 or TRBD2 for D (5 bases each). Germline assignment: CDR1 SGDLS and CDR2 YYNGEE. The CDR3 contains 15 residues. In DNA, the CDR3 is TGTGTCAGCAGCTTGGCCGGTGGGGGTACCGGGGAGCTGTTTTTT. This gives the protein CVSSLAGGGTGELFF.

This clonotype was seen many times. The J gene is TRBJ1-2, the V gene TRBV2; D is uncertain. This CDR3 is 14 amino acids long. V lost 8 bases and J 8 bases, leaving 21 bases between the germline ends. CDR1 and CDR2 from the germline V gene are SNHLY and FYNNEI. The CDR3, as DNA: TGTGCCAGCTCACCCTGGGAGCCCATGGGGGGCTACACCTTC. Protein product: CASSPWEPMGGYTF.

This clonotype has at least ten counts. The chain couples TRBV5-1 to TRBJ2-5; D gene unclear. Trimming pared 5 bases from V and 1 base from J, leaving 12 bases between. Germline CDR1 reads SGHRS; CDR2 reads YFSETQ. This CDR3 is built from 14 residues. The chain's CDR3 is CASSSAGPQETQYF. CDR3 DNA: TGCGCCAGCAGTTCCGCCGGGCCCCAAGAGACCCAGTACTTC.

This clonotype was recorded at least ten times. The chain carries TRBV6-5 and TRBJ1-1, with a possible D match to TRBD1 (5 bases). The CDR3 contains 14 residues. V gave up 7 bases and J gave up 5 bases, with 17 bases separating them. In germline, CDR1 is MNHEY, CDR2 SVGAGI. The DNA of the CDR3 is TGTGCCAGCACCGAGGGAGGGGTCCCGACTGAAGCTTTCTTT. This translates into CASTEGGVPTEAFF.

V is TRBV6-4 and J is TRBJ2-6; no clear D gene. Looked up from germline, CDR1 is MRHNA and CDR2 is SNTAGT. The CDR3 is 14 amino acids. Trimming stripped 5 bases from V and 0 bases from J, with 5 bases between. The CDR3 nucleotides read TGTGCCAGCAGTAACAGCTCTGGGGCCAACGTCCTGACTTTC. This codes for CASSNSSGANVLTF.

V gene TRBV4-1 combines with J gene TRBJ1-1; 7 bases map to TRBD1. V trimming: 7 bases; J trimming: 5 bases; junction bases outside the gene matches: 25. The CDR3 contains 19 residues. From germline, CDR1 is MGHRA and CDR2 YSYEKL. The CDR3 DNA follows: TGCGCCAGCAAAAAAACGGTTAAGGGCAGGGGGTATTTTGGGACTGAAGCTTTCTTT. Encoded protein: CASKKTVKGRGYFGTEAFF.

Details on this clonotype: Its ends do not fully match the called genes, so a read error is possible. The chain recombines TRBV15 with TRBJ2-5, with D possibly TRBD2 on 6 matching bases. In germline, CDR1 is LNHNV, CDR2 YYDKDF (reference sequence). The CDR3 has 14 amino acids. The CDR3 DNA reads TGTGCCACCAGCAGGGGAGGAGGTGGAGAGACCCAGCACTTC. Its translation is CATSRGGGGETQHF.

The CDR3 nucleotides read TGTGCCAGCAGTCCTTCCTACTCCTACGAGCAGTACTTC. Its protein is CASSPSYSYEQYF. The V and J genes are TRBV7-2 and TRBJ2-7; D is uncertain. CDR1 SGHTA and CDR2 FQGNSA come from the germline V gene. The CDR3 runs to 13 residues. V gave up 6 bases and J gave up 0 bases, with 9 bases separating them.

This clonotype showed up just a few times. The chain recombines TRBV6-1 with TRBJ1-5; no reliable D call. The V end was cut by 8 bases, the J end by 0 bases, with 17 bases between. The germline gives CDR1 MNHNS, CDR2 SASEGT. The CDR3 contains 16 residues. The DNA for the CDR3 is TGTGCCAGCTCACGTTCACAGCCGAGTAGCAATCAGCCCCAGCATTTT. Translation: CASSRSQPSSNQPQHF.

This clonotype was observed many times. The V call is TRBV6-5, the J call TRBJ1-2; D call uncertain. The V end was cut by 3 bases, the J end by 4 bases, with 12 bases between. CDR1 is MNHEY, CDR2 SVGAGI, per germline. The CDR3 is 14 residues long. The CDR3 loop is CASSYFGSPYGYTF. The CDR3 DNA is TGTGCCAGCAGTTATTTCGGGAGTCCCTATGGCTACACCTTC.

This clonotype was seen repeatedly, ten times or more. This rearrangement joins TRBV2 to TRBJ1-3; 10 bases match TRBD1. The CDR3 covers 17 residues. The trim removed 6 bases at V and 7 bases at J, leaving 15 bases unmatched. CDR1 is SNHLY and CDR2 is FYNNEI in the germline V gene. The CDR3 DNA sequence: TGTGCCAGCAGACGATCCCCCCCCGGGACAGGGGCGAACACCATATATTTT. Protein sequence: CASRRSPPGTGANTIYF.

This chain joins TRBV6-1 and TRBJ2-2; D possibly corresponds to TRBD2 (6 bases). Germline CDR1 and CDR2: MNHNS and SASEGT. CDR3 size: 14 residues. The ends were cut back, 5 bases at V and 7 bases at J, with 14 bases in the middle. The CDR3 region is CASSILTSSGELFF. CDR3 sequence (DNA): TGTGCCAGCAGTATCTTAACTAGCAGCGGGGAGCTGTTTTTT.